This TCR beta chain was found in a study of CD8 T cells in Susac syndrome. Study-wide background: Five or six sequenced Susac syndrome patients had clinically active disease, while under ten were in remission. Patients with Susac syndrome, at blood draw, were therapy-naive, on corticosteroids, or on intravenous immunoglobulin alone.

The CDR3 spans 16 residues. Between the trimmed V and J ends, which lost 5 bases and 4 bases, there was a span of 18 bases. Random hexamers were used to reverse transcribe an amount of roughly 0.45 to 1 ug RNA. An immunoSEQ multiplex PCR generated amplified TCR beta CDR3 products spanning 54 Vbeta and 13 Jbeta. TCRdb analysed the immunoSEQ multiplex PCR reads with MiXCR anew, one entry per CDR3 protein. The table shows about 140,000 distinct CDR3 sequences, with around 93% occurring only once. The TCR comes from a human donor with Susac syndrome. Sequenced input: CD4+ T cells from PBMCs. V and J are TRBV12-3 or TRBV12-4 and TRBJ1-5; maybe TRBD1 (6 bases). The CDR3: CASSPTGGWLNQPQHF. CDR3 nucleotide sequence: TGTGCCAGCAGTCCGACGGGGGGCTGGTTGAATCAGCCCCAGCATTTT.